The text below deals with one TCR beta chain. Its antigen specificity is not known. No much larger clone exists at a distance of one base, and base qualities are not known. At study entry, adolescents were screened for latent tuberculosis infection using a tuberculin skin test and the QuantiFERON-TB GOLD In-Tube IGRA. Unsorted cryopreserved PBMC were immunosequenced, covering on average approximately 100,000 T cells per clinical donor. Eleven high schools in the Worcester region of the Western Cape, South Africa, served as enrollment sites for adolescents aged 12 to 18 years. Around 10 adolescents infected with M. tuberculosis and around ten uninfected adolescents were chosen and matched for age and sex. For the adolescents, PBMC were isolated by density centrifugation from freshly drawn heparinized blood and then cryopreserved. V ends up 6 bases short and J 9 bases short, with an unmatched junction base count of 11. Including cysteine and phenylalanine, the CDR3 has 13 amino acids. Of all the DNA, just the CDR3 is kept, 39 bases in frame from base 1. The CDR1 and CDR2 encoded by the germline V gene (reference sequence) are MNHEY and SMNVEV.

The source of the sample is a study of T cells in tuberculosis (dated by TCRdb to 2017 to 2018). Study-wide context: The study combined CD1B tetramers and high-throughput TCR immunosequencing to characterize T cells specific for the mycobacterial lipid antigen glucose monomycolate (GMM). A South African clinical cohort compared IGRA-negative adolescents, IGRA-positive adolescents with latent tuberculosis and adults with active tuberculosis, roughly 9 per group.

TCR libraries were generated with the immunoSEQ multiplex PCR assay, using TCR-beta and/or TCR-alpha/delta assays for each sample. The amplified TCR libraries were sequenced on the Illumina high-throughput platform. The source study handled its data this way. Clustering and dimensionality reduction relied on pairwise TCRdist distances among GMM-specific receptors from T cells that were either sorted ex vivo or expanded in vitro. Each clinical repertoire was assigned a mean NN-distance score, defined as the average TCRdist to the nearest 10% of tetramer-positive reference sequences. GEM TCR motif frequency was computed as the fraction of unique TCRs matching known GEM sequences by V/J usage and CDR3 length. Active tuberculosis was classified by linear discriminant analysis with leave-one-out cross-validation, implemented in scikit-learn. TCRdb mirrors the immuneACCESS table, restricted to in-frame sequences. Some clones are absent from its copies; in checked studies, under half trace to an unresolved V gene, and the reason for the others is unknown. V, J and clone size were drawn from that table, and D and trimming were deduced from the DNA. The sample table lists about 41,000 clones, 95% of them with a count of one. Roughly 3.5% of the sample belongs to the ten largest clones.

Findings and caveats that apply to the study as a whole: Compared with IGRA-negative controls, TCR-alpha repertoires from active tuberculosis had smaller mean NN-distances to GMM-specific TCRs, which suggests clonal expansion of these TCRs. Using GEM motif frequencies, a classifier achieved about 63% accuracy, whereas a classifier built on the diverse GMM-specific repertoire got to approximately 87% accuracy (AUROC around 0.87). The smaller NN-distances were partly driven by shorter CDR3-alpha lengths in active tuberculosis patients, and the difference for TCR-beta did not reach statistical significance. Clinical samples were chosen by availability of cryopreserved specimens, and active tuberculosis cases were adults while controls were adolescents.

Material for sequencing was PBMCs. This clonotype was sampled from a donor aged 10-29 years with latent tuberculosis or without tuberculosis infection. The sequence links TRBV27 to TRBJ2-7; the junction holds 7 bases that match TRBD1. The DNA reads TGTGCCAGCAGAAAACAAGGGGGCACCGGGCAGTACTTC. This gives the protein CASRKQGGTGQYF.